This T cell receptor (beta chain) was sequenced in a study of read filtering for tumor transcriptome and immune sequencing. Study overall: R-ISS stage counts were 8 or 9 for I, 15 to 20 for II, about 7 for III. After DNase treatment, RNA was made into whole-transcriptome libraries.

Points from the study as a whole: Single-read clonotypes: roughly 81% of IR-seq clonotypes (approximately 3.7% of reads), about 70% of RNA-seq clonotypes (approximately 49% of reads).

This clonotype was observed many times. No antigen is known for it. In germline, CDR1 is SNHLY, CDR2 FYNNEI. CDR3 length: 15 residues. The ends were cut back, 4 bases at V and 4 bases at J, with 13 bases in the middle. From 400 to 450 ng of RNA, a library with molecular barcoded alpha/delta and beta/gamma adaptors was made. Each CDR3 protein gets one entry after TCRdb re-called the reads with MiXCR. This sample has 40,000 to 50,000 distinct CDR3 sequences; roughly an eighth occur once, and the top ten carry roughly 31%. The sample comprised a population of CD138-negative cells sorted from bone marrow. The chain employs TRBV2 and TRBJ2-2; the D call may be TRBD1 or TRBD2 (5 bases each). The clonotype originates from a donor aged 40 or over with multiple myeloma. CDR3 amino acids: CASSAWGRRTGELFF. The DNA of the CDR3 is TGTGCCAGCAGTGCATGGGGGAGACGCACCGGGGAGCTGTTTTTT.